This T cell receptor beta chain originates from a study of read filtering for tumor transcriptome and immune sequencing. Study-wide context: Transcriptome libraries were built from DNase-treated RNA.

Bone marrow was sampled from every patient at the time of active disease. This clonotype has only a few counts. Its target is not known. The CDR3 totals 15 residues. Germline assignment: CDR1 DFQATT and CDR2 SNEGSKA (reference sequence). Trimming left V 1 base short and J 7 bases short, with 16 bases between. Study-level findings and limits: Single-read clonotypes: roughly 82% of IR-seq clonotypes (around 3.5% of reads), almost 75% of RNA-seq clonotypes (44.6% of reads). Dropping single-read clonotypes raised IR-seq and RNA-seq shared-clonotype correlation.

Molecular barcoded adaptors covering alpha/delta and beta/gamma chains were used on roughly 370 ng RNA. MiXCR was run by TCRdb on the reads, yielding one entry per CDR3 protein. The repertoire has more than 55,000 distinct CDR3 sequences, 20% to 25% of them found once; the top ten carry approximately 18%. The sequencing sample was made of a population of CD138-negative cells sorted from bone marrow. This sequence originates from a donor over 35 with multiple myeloma. The chain is built from TRBV20-1 and TRBJ2-2; weak D call: TRBD2 (6 bases). CDR3 in DNA: TGCAGTGCTAGAGCCGGGACTTCTGGGAACGGGGAGCTGTTTTTT. Translating it yields CSARAGTSGNGELFF.